This is a list of T cell receptor beta chains from one sample in a study of blood T cell repertoires in COVID-19. TCRdb's table, derived via immunoSEQ multiplex PCR, lists solely in-frame clones and lacks some. The table records 300,000 to 350,000 clones, 85% to 90% of them present only once. The sequenced material came from peripheral blood. The receptors come from a woman aged 25 to 39 with COVID-19, enrolled during active disease. Both conserved end residues are part of each CDR3. A D gene is named only where the DNA matches it firmly.

>TRBV30|-|TRBJ2-7
CAWSVLNGEQYF
TGTGCCTGGAGTGTACTTAACGGCGAGCAGTACTTC
>TRBV12-5|-|TRBJ2-3
CASALGTGDTQYF
TGTGCTAGTGCCCTCGGCACGGGGGATACGCAGTATTTT
>TRBV2|TRBD1|TRBJ1-3
CASKPTGAGNTIYF
TGTGCCAGCAAGCCGACAGGGGCGGGAAACACCATATATTTT
>TRBV5-1|TRBD1|TRBJ2-2
CASSGTGGTGELFF
TGCGCCAGCAGCGGGACAGGGGGCACCGGGGAGCTGTTTTTT
>TRBV7-9|-|TRBJ1-6
CASSPGYNSPLHF
TGTGCCAGCAGCCCGGGGTATAATTCACCCCTCCACTTT
>TRBV9|-|TRBJ1-2
CASSGANYGYTF
TGTGCCAGCAGCGGGGCCAACTATGGCTACACCTTC
>TRBV5-1|-|TRBJ1-1
CASSLPTGNTEAFF
TGCGCCAGCAGCCTACCGACAGGGAACACTGAAGCTTTCTTT
>TRBV14|-|TRBJ2-7
CASSSWRSGEQYF
TGTGCCAGCAGCTCCTGGCGGTCGGGAGAGCAGTACTTC
>TRBV30|-|TRBJ1-4
CAWSTGVANEKLFF
TGTGCCTGGAGTACCGGAGTAGCTAATGAAAAACTGTTTTTT
>TRBV7-9|-|TRBJ2-7
CAIRGDTSTYEQYF
TGTGCCATCCGGGGGGACACTTCAACCTACGAGCAGTACTTC
>TRBV18|TRBD2|TRBJ2-7
CASSPGTSGRVHEQYF
TGTGCCAGCTCACCAGGGACTAGCGGGAGGGTCCACGAGCAGTACTTC
>TRBV3-1/TRBV3-2|-|TRBJ1-1
CASSQEGARNTEAFF
TGTGCCAGCAGCCAAGAGGGGGCCCGGAACACTGAAGCTTTCTTT
>TRBV27|-|TRBJ2-1
CASSLLTVTSYEQFF
TGTGCCAGCAGTTTACTAACCGTAACTAGCTATGAGCAGTTCTTC
>TRBV3-1/TRBV3-2|-|TRBJ1-5
CASSQGQSWSQPQHF
TGTGCCAGCAGCCAAGGACAGTCATGGAGTCAGCCCCAGCATTTT